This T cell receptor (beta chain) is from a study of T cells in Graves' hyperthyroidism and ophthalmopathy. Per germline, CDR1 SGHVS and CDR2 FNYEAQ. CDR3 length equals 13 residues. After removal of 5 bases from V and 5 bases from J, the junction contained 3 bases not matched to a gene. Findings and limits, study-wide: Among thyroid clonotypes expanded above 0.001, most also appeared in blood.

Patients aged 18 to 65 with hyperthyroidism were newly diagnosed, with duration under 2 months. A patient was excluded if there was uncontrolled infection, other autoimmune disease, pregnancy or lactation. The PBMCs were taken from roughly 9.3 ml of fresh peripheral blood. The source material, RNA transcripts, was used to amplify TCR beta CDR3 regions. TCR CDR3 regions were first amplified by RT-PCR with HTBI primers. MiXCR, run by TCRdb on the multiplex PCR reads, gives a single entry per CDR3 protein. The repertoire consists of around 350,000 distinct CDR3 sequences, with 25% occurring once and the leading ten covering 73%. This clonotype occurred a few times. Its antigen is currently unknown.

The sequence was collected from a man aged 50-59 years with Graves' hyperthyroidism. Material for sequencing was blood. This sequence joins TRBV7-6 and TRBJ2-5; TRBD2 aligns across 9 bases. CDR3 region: CASSESGRETQYF. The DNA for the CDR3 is TGTGCCAGCAGCGAGAGCGGGAGGGAGACCCAGTACTTC.